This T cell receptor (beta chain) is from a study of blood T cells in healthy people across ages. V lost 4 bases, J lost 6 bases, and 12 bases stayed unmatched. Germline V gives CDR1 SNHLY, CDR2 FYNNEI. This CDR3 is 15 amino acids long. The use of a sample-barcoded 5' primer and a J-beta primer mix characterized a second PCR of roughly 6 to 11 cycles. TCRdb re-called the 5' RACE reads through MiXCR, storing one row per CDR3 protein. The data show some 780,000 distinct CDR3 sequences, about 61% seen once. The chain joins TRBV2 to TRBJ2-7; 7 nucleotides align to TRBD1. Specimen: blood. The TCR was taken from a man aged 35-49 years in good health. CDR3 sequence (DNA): TGTGCCAGCAGTGCTGCAGGGGGTCCCCTATCCGAGCAGTACTTC. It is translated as CASSAAGGPLSEQYF.